The 7 T cell receptor beta chains below come from one sample, sequenced in a study of cytomegalovirus exposure and HLA in healthy donors listed by TCRdb under 2017. The library was built by means of the immunoSEQ multiplex PCR assay. A mixture of 60 forward primers for TCR Vbeta segments and 13 reverse primers for TCR Jbeta segments was used in the multiplex PCR. The immuneACCESS repertoire file appears here via TCRdb, limited to in-frame rearrangements. These files lack a portion of the clones; in checked studies, under half of the deficit traces to unresolved V genes, and the cause of the others is not known. The table kept for this sample lists approximately 150,000 clones. The ten top clones hold approximately 1% of the sample. Sequenced: PBMCs. These receptors were collected from a male donor in good health and CMV-seronegative.

The CDR3 DNA reads TGTGCCAGCAGTTCCTTGGACAGGCACCCGGAAGGCTACACCTTC. Residues: CASSSLDRHPEGYTF. The V call is TRBV27, the J call TRBJ1-2, with 7 bases that match TRBD1. The germline CDR1 and CDR2 sequences are MNHEY and SMNVEV (reference sequence). J gave up 8 bases and V 4 bases, and 13 bases lay outside the gene matches. The CDR3 length is 15 residues.

The chain carries TRBV30 and TRBJ1-2; a weak D match, TRBD1 (5 bases). Trimming cost V 5 bases and J 6 bases, with 16 bases left between them. From germline, CDR1 is GTSNPN and CDR2 SVGIG (reference sequence). CDR3 length equals 13 residues. The chain's CDR3 is CAWSPPPGDGYTF. Here the CDR3 DNA reads TGTGCCTGGTCTCCCCCGCCGGGGGATGGCTACACCTTC.

The chain is built from TRBV4-3 and TRBJ1-2, with 9 bases fitting TRBD1. Per germline, CDR1 LGHNA and CDR2 YSLEER. The CDR3 is 13 residues long. V lost 5 bases to trimming and J lost 5 bases; unmatched junction nucleotides: 3. CDR3 DNA sequence: TGCGCCAGCAGCAGGGACAGGGTGTATGGCTACACCTTC. Translated: CASSRDRVYGYTF.

This chain uses TRBV10-3 with TRBJ1-2; TRBD1 matches 7 bases. V gave up 6 bases and J gave up 9 bases; unmatched junction bases: 7. The CDR3 is 12 residues long. In germline, CDR1 is ENHRY, CDR2 SYGVKD. The CDR3 region has the DNA TGTGCCATCAGACCGACGGACAGGAGCTACACCTTC. It codes for CAIRPTDRSYTF.

V and J are TRBV19 and TRBJ1-1; D gene ambiguous. Germline CDR1 LNHDA, CDR2 SQIVND (reference sequence). The germline V and J ends were trimmed by 3 bases and 0 bases, with 14 bases remaining between them. This CDR3 is 16 amino acids long. The CDR3, as DNA: TGTGCCAGTAGTATGGCACCCCCGTCCATGAACACTGAAGCTTTCTTT. Amino acids: CASSMAPPSMNTEAFF.

The V gene is TRBV6-1, the J gene TRBJ2-7, with D maybe TRBD2 (6 bases). Germline V gene sequence: CDR1 MNHNS, CDR2 SASEGT. There are 15 residues in the CDR3. Trimming cost V 4 bases and J 1 base, with 14 bases left between them. The DNA for the CDR3 is TGTGCCAGCAGTGCCGACGGGGGACGATCCTACGAGCAGTACTTC. It yields the protein CASSADGGRSYEQYF.

The chain employs TRBV4-3 and TRBJ2-5; 9 nucleotides line up with TRBD2. With V trimmed by 1 base and J by 5 bases, 8 bases remained unmatched. The CDR3 totals 16 residues. The germline V gene has CDR1 LGHNA and CDR2 YSLEER. CDR3 region: CASSQVGQRGEETQYF. The CDR3 region has the DNA TGCGCCAGCAGCCAAGTTGGACAGCGGGGGGAGGAGACCCAGTACTTC.